This TCR beta chain was obtained from a study of cytomegalovirus exposure and HLA in healthy donors. Sequencing used immunoSEQ multiplex PCR; TCRdb keeps in-frame clones, though not all of them. This table has 120,000 or so clones, 89% appearing once. Trimming left V 4 bases short and J 2 bases short, with 7 bases between. CDR3 size: 13 residues. Per the germline V gene, CDR1 is MGHDK and CDR2 is SYGVNS. The source of this sequence is a woman aged 18-35 years in good health and CMV-seronegative. This chain joins TRBV25-1 and TRBJ2-3; D is ambiguous. Specimen: PBMCs. The CDR3 DNA reads TGTGCCAGCAGTGGCGGAAACACAGATACGCAGTATTTT. Protein product: CASSGGNTDTQYF.